The subject of this entry is one T cell receptor beta chain. This record belongs to a study of cytomegalovirus exposure and HLA in healthy donors. In the PCR, 60 Vbeta and 13 Jbeta primers were used. Method: immunoSEQ multiplex PCR; TCRdb's copy keeps in-frame clones and lacks some. The data show over 80,000 clones, with 73% seen just once and roughly 4% held by the top ten. The TCR sequence derives from a man in his forties in good health and CMV-seronegative. Sequencing was done on a sample of PBMCs.

The CDR3 sequence is CASSLQGSGYTF. The CDR3 nucleotides read TGTGCCAGCAGCTTACAGGGTTCTGGCTACACCTTC. The gene calls are TRBV28 and TRBJ1-2, with a possible D match to TRBD1 (6 bases). This CDR3 is 12 amino acids long. V shed 6 bases and J shed 7 bases, with 12 bases lying between them. Germline V gives CDR1 MDHEN, CDR2 SYDVKM.